These 27 T cell receptor beta chains share one sample of origin, sequenced in a study of blood T cell repertoires in COVID-19. Repertoires were generated with immunoSEQ multiplex PCR, while TCRdb's copy carries only in-frame clones and drops some. The sample consists of about 250,000 clones, 80% to 90% of them appearing once. Sequencing was performed on peripheral blood. The origin of the receptors is a man older than 75 with acute or convalescent COVID-19.

The rearrangement links TRBV19 to TRBJ1-1, with 7 bases that match TRBD1. This CDR3 comprises 14 residues. The V segment lost 6 bases and the J segment 0 bases; nucleotides outside the gene matches: 4. The germline gives CDR1 LNHDA, CDR2 SQIVND (reference sequence). This chain's CDR3 is CASRPGQMNTEAFF. The DNA for the CDR3 is TGTGCCAGTAGACCGGGACAGATGAACACTGAAGCTTTCTTT. Drawing the rest from reference TRBV19 and TRBJ1-1, the complete variable domain is DGGITQSPKYLFRKEGQNVTLSCEQNLNHDAMYWYRQDPGQGLRLIYYSQIVNDFQKGDIAEGYSVSREKKESFPLTVTSAQKNPTAFYLCASRPGQMNTEAFFGQGTRLTVV.

The gene calls are TRBV19 and TRBJ2-7; 8 bases align to TRBD1. CDR1 is LNHDA and CDR2 is SQIVND in the germline V gene (reference sequence). The V segment lost 5 bases and the J segment 2 bases; nucleotides outside the gene matches: 5. CDR3 length: 14 amino acids. In DNA, the CDR3 is TGTGCCAGTAGTGCAGGACAGGGAACCTACGAGCAGTACTTC. Its translation is CASSAGQGTYEQYF.

The V call is TRBV7-2, the J call TRBJ1-1; maybe TRBD1 (6 bases). Trimming removed 5 bases from V and 0 bases from J, with 19 bases in between. Germline V gives CDR1 SGHTA, CDR2 FQGNSA. This CDR3 is built from 17 residues. CDR3 sequence (DNA): TGTGCCAGCAGCCAAGGCGGGGGCGGAATCATGAACACTGAAGCTTTCTTT. Translated: CASSQGGGGIMNTEAFF.

The chain joins TRBV19 to TRBJ2-1; D perhaps matches TRBD1 (6 bases). Germline loops: CDR1 LNHDA, CDR2 SQIVND (reference sequence). V was clipped by 2 bases and J by 5 bases, with 13 bases between them. The CDR3 runs to 15 residues. CDR3 nucleotides: TGTGCCAGTAGTATAAAGCAGGGGCCCCACAATGAGCAGTTCTTC. Residues: CASSIKQGPHNEQFF.

A word on this clone: One end of the junction fails to match germline, which may point to a read error. The gene calls are TRBV6-5 and TRBJ1-5; unclear D gene. Germline CDR1 reads MNHEY; CDR2 reads SVGAGI. The CDR3 has 15 amino acids. CDR3 coding DNA: TGTGCCAGCAGTCACACACGTGCTAGCGATCAGCCCCAGCATTTT. It is translated as CASSHTRASDQPQHF.

The chain carries TRBV28 and TRBJ1-2, with 7 bases that match TRBD1. The V and J ends lost 5 bases and 1 base, in that order; junction bases with no gene match: 7. Germline V lookup: CDR1 MDHEN, CDR2 SYDVKM. This CDR3 contains 15 residues. The CDR3 DNA reads TGTGCCAGCAGTCCCAACAGGGGCGTTAACTATGGCTACACCTTC. Translated, it gives CASSPNRGVNYGYTF.

The rearrangement uses TRBV5-1 and TRBJ2-3, with 8 bases lining up with TRBD2. Germline lookup yields CDR1 SGHRS and CDR2 YFSETQ. The CDR3 loop spans 15 amino acids. V was clipped by 2 bases and J by 3 bases; unmatched bases: 5. The CDR3 coding sequence is TGCGCCAGCAGCTTTAGCGGGACGGGGACAGATACGCAGTATTTT. It codes for CASSFSGTGTDTQYF.

As concerns this clone: No DNA is shown, since the ends of the CDR3 on it are uncertain; the CDR3 is the one TCRdb lists. The chain links TRBV6-2 or TRBV6-3 to TRBJ1-6; the table's D call, TRBD1, was not checked against the DNA. The germline gives CDR1 MNHEY, CDR2 SVGEGT. Both ends counted, the CDR3 spans 17 residues. The CDR3 spells CASSSSGQGVKGSPLHF.

The chain uses TRBV2 and TRBJ1-6; D perhaps matches TRBD1 (6 bases). Between the trimmed V and J ends, which lost 6 bases and 11 bases, there was a span of 11 bases. The CDR3 is 12 residues long. Germline CDR1 SNHLY, CDR2 FYNNEI. The CDR3 DNA follows: TGTGCCAGCAGACACAGGGTCACACCCCTCCACTTT. Translating it yields CASRHRVTPLHF.

The chain uses TRBV24-1 and TRBJ2-5; D perhaps matches TRBD1 (5 bases). Germline-derived CDR1 and CDR2 are KGHDR and SFDVKD. V lost 4 bases and J lost 2, with 13 bases in between. The CDR3 has 15 residues. The chain's CDR3 is CATSERVQGQETQYF. The CDR3, as DNA: TGTGCCACCAGTGAAAGGGTTCAGGGACAAGAGACCCAGTACTTC.

This chain links TRBV28 with TRBJ2-2, with D possibly matching TRBD2 (5 bases). The germline CDR1 and CDR2 sequences are MDHEN and SYDVKM. There are 16 residues in the CDR3. Deletions cut 7 bases from V and 1 base from J, with 16 bases between. The CDR3 nucleotides are TGTGCCAGCAACCCGGACGGAGGATTGAACACCGGGGAGCTGTTTTTT. Encoded protein: CASNPDGGLNTGELFF.

This rearrangement joins TRBV20-1 to TRBJ2-7; a weak D match, TRBD1 (5 bases). The V end was cut by 4 bases, the J end by 6 bases, with 10 bases between. Germline V gene data show CDR1 as DFQATT and CDR2 as SNEGSKA (reference sequence). The CDR3 has 11 residues. For the CDR3, the DNA is TGCAGTGCTAATAGGGGTCCCGAGCAGTACTTC. This sequence encodes CSANRGPEQYF.

V gene TRBV5-1 combines with J gene TRBJ2-7; 8 nucleotides align to TRBD1. Trimming removed 4 bases from V and 7 bases from J; junction bases left unmatched: 7. This CDR3 contains 13 residues. Germline V gives CDR1 SGHRS, CDR2 YFSETQ. This chain's CDR3 is CASSPGQDREQYF. For the CDR3, the DNA is TGCGCCAGCAGCCCGGGACAGGATCGGGAGCAGTACTTC.

This chain links TRBV27 with TRBJ2-7, with 13 bases lining up with TRBD2. CDR3 length equals 14 residues. J lost 3 bases, V lost 6 bases, and 2 bases had no gene match. From germline, CDR1 is MNHEY and CDR2 SMNVEV (reference sequence). The CDR3 nucleotides are TGTGCCAGCAGCCGGACTAGCGGGGGCTACGAGCAGTACTTC. This codes for CASSRTSGGYEQYF.

This chain uses TRBV7-6 with TRBJ1-2; D is uncertain. This CDR3 region has 15 residues. Germline V gene lookup returns CDR1 SGHVS and CDR2 FNYEAQ. Trimming removed 1 base at V and 3 bases at J, with 12 bases between. CDR3 residues: CASSLVAGADYGYTF. The CDR3 coding sequence is TGTGCCAGCAGCTTAGTTGCAGGAGCGGACTATGGCTACACCTTC.

The V and J genes are TRBV5-6 and TRBJ1-2; D remains unclear. Germline CDR1 and CDR2: SGHDT and YYEEEE. The CDR3 totals 12 residues. V was shortened by 2 bases and J by 9 bases, with 11 bases between the two germline ends. CDR3 nucleotides: TGTGCCAGCAGCTTCACTGCGGGAAGCTACACCTTC. Residues: CASSFTAGSYTF.

The chain employs TRBV6-2 or TRBV6-3 and TRBJ2-2; D possibly corresponds to TRBD2 (5 bases). The CDR3 is 16 residues long. V lost 0 bases, J lost 1 base, and 9 bases lay in between. In germline, CDR1 is MNHEY, CDR2 SVGEGT. CDR3: CASSYSRGRNTGELFF. In nucleotides, the CDR3 is TGTGCCAGCAGTTACTCGCGAGGGAGGAACACCGGGGAGCTGTTTTTT.

Points on this clone: At the DNA level, this CDR3 is encoded by other sequences in the same sample as well. V is TRBV5-1 and J is TRBJ2-2, with a tentative D call TRBD1 (6 bases). Germline V gene data show CDR1 as SGHRS and CDR2 as YFSETQ. CDR3 length: 15 amino acids. Between the trimmed V and J ends, which lost 1 base and 2 bases, there was a span of 9 bases. The CDR3 reads CASSLRQDNTGELFF. In DNA form, the CDR3 reads TGCGCCAGCAGCTTGCGACAGGATAACACCGGGGAGCTGTTTTTT.

This sequence joins TRBV15 and TRBJ2-5, with 12 bases identical to TRBD2. CDR3 length: 16 amino acids. CDR1 is LNHNV, CDR2 YYDKDF, per germline (reference sequence). V lost 2 bases, J lost 6 bases, and 7 bases stayed unmatched. The CDR3 nucleotides are TGTGCCACCAGCAGAAGACTAGCGGGAGTCATGCAGACCCAGTACTTC. It encodes CATSRRLAGVMQTQYF.

This clone has just one count. This chain joins TRBV7-9 and TRBJ1-1, with D tentatively TRBD1 (5 bases). V lost 4 bases to trimming and J lost 2 bases, with 11 bases between them. The germline gives CDR1 SEHNR, CDR2 FQNEAQ (reference sequence). The CDR3 runs to 14 residues. DNA of the CDR3: TGTGCCAGCAGCTCAAGGGGTTTAAACACTGAAGCTTTCTTT. It yields the protein CASSSRGLNTEAFF.

The V and J genes are TRBV5-1 and TRBJ2-2, with D tentatively TRBD1 (5 bases). The CDR3 totals 16 residues. Trimming removed 0 bases from V and 0 bases from J, with 9 bases in between. Per germline, CDR1 SGHRS and CDR2 YFSETQ. This CDR3 reads CASSLGQFANTGELFF. The CDR3 DNA is TGCGCCAGCAGCTTGGGACAGTTCGCGAACACCGGGGAGCTGTTTTTT. Using reference TRBV5-1 and TRBJ2-2 for the parts outside the CDR3, the full variable domain is KAGVTQTPRYLIKTRGQQVTLSCSPISGHRSVSWYQQTPGQGLQFLFEYFSETQRNKGNFPGRFSGRQFSNSRSEMNVSTLELGDSALYLCASSLGQFANTGELFFGEGSRLTVL.

This chain uses TRBV11-2 with TRBJ1-2; 9 nucleotides match TRBD1. The CDR3 consists of 14 residues. Germline trimming cut 5 bases from V and 5 bases from J; bases unmatched to any gene: 6. The germline V gene has CDR1 SGHAT and CDR2 FQNNGV. The CDR3 reads CASSKQGARYGYTF. CDR3 DNA: TGTGCCAGCAGCAAACAGGGGGCGAGATATGGCTACACCTTC.

J is TRBJ2-1 and V is TRBV3-1 (or the pseudogene TRBV3-2); 7 nucleotides match TRBD2. V lost 1 base and J lost 8; bases outside the gene matches: 8. The germline gives CDR1 LGHDT, CDR2 YNNKEL (reference sequence). The CDR3 length is 15 residues. In DNA form, the CDR3 reads TGTGCCAGCAGCCAAGCAGCGGGAAACAGCGATGAGCAGTTCTTC. Protein: CASSQAAGNSDEQFF.

CDR3 DNA: TGTGCCAGCAGTCTGATCCGGGACAGTCCTCCTCCCCAGCATTTT. This encodes CASSLIRDSPPPQHF. This chain links TRBV28 with TRBJ1-5, with TRBD1 matching over 7 bases. Unmatched junction bases numbered 14, after V lost 5 bases and J lost 10 bases. From germline, CDR1 is MDHEN and CDR2 SYDVKM. The CDR3 is 15 residues long.

The V and J genes are TRBV29-1 and TRBJ2-1; 8 positions match TRBD1. The CDR3 sequence is 15 residues long. Germline CDR1 is SQVTM and CDR2 is ANQGSEA. With 6 bases clipped from V and 5 bases from J, the junction kept 12 bases outside the gene matches. As DNA, the CDR3 is TGCAGCGTAATGGGGCAGGGGGCTATGAACAATGAGCAGTTCTTC. Its protein is CSVMGQGAMNNEQFF.

The chain links TRBV19 to TRBJ2-6, with D unresolved. The ends were cut back, 4 bases at V and 3 bases at J, with 4 bases in the middle. The CDR3 is 13 amino acids. The germline V gene has CDR1 LNHDA and CDR2 SQIVND (reference sequence). Here the CDR3 DNA reads TGTGCCAGTAGTAGGCTTGGGGCCAACGTCCTGACTTTC. Residues: CASSRLGANVLTF.

In this sample, this clone turned up once. The chain combines TRBV5-1 with TRBJ2-7, with D possibly being TRBD1 (6 bases). Germline loops: CDR1 SGHRS, CDR2 YFSETQ. This CDR3 is built from 14 residues. Trimming took 3 bases from V and 6 from J, leaving 16 bases between them. CDR3 in amino acids: CASSSLQGPLEQYF. CDR3 in DNA: TGCGCCAGCAGCTCTTTACAGGGTCCGCTCGAGCAGTACTTC.